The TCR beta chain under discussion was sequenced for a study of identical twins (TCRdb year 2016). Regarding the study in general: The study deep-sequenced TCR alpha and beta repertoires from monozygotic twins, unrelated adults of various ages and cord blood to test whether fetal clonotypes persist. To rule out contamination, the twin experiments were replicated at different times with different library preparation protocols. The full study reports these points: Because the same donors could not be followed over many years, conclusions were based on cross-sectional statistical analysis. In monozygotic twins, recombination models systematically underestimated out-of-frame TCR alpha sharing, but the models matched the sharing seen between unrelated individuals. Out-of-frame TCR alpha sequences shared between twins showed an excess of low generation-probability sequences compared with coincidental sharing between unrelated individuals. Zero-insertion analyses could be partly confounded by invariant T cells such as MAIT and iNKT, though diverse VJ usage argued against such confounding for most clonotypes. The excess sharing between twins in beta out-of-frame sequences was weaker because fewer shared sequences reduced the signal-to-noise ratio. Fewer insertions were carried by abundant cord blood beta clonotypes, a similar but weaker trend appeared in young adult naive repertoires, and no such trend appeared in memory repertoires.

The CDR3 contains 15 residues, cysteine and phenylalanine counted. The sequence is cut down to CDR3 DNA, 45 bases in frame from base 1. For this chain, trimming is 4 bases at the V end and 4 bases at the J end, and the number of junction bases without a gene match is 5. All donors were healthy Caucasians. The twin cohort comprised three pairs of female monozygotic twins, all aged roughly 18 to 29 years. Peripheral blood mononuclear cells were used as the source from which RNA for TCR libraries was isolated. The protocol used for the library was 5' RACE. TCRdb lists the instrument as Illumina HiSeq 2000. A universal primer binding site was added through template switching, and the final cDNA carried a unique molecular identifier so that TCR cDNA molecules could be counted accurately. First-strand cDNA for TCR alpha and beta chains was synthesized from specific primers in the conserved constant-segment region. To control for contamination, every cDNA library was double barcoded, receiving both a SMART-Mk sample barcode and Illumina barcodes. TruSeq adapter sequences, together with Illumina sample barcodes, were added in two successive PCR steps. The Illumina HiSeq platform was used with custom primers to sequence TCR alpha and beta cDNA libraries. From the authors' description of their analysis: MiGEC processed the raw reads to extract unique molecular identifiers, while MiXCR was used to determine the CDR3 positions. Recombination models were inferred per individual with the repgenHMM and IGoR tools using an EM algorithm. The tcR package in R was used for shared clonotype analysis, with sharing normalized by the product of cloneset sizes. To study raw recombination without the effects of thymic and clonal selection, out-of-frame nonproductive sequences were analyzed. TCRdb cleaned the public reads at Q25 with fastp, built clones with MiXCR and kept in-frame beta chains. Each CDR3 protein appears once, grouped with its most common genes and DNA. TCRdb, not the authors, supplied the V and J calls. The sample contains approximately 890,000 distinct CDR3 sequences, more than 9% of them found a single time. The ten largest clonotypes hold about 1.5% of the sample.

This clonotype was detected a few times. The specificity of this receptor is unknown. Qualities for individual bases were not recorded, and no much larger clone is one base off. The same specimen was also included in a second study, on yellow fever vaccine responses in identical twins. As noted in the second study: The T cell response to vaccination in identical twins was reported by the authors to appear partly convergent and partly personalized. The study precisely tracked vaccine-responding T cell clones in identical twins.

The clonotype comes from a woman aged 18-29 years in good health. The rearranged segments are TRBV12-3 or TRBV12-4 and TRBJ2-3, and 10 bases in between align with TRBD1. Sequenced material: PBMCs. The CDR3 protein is CASSSDGQGADTQYF. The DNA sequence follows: TGTGCCAGCAGTTCCGACGGACAGGGGGCAGATACGCAGTATTTT.